What follows are 32 T cell receptor beta chains derived from one specimen sequenced in a study of shared clonotypes between healthy human individuals. The protocol was immunoSEQ multiplex PCR, while the TCRdb copy is restricted to in-frame clones and leaves out a portion. This sample carries over a million clones, 75% to 85% of them seen once, and the ten largest clones take 0.61%. The specimen was memory CD4+ T cells from PBMCs. Subset indicated: CD45RA-negative fraction. The receptors derive from a man aged 18 to 29 in good health. Some clones in this sample may be carry-over from other donors' samples.

The chain is built from TRBV7-9 and TRBJ1-5, with 9 bases identical to TRBD1. This CDR3 is 15 amino acids long. Trimming took 3 bases from V and 6 from J; bases not matched to a gene: 6. Germline V gives CDR1 SEHNR, CDR2 FQNEAQ (reference sequence). The DNA for the CDR3 is TGTGCCAGCAGCTTCGGGACAGGGTTTGTTCAGCCCCAGCATTTT. It specifies CASSFGTGFVQPQHF.

This clone was seen a handful of times. The chain combines TRBV28 with TRBJ2-7; 9 bases match TRBD1. Trimming cost V 1 base and J 6 bases; bases outside gene matches: 7. This CDR3 is 15 amino acids long. The germline gives CDR1 MDHEN, CDR2 SYDVKM. The CDR3 reads CASSLLGQGISEQYF. The DNA for the CDR3 is TGTGCCAGCAGTTTATTGGGACAGGGCATTAGCGAGCAGTACTTC.

In the case of this clone: Other DNA sequences in the same sample also yield this CDR3. CDR3 sequence (DNA): TGTGCCAGCAGTTTAAGGGAGGGAGAGACCCAGTACTTC. Its translation: CASSLREGETQYF. The rearrangement links TRBV28 to TRBJ2-5, with 7 bases matching TRBD2. There are 13 residues in the CDR3. J lost 4 bases, V lost 2 bases, and 1 base had no gene match. Germline V gives CDR1 MDHEN, CDR2 SYDVKM. The full variable domain, rest sourced from reference TRBV28 and TRBJ2-5, is DVKVTQSSRYLVKRTGEKVFLECVQDMDHENMFWYRQDPGLGLRLIYFSYDVKMKEKGDIPEGYSVSREKKERFSLILESASTNQTSMYLCASSLREGETQYFGPGTRLLVL.

The chain employs TRBV11-2 and TRBJ2-5; D gene ambiguous. Trimming took off 0 bases at V and 3 bases at J, with 2 bases between the two ends. CDR3 length equals 12 residues. In germline, CDR1 is SGHAT, CDR2 FQNNGV. The CDR3 region has the DNA TGTGCCAGCAGCTTAGAAGAAGAGACCCAGTACTTC. It codes for CASSLEEETQYF.

Comment on this clone: The sample carries other DNA sequences with the same CDR3. The chain is built from TRBV28 and TRBJ1-3; D unresolved. This CDR3 is built from 12 residues. Germline V lookup: CDR1 MDHEN, CDR2 SYDVKM. V was trimmed by 1 base and J by 5 bases, leaving 3 bases between them. DNA for the CDR3: TGTGCCAGCAGTTTATCCAGAAACACCATATATTTT. Translated: CASSLSRNTIYF.

The J gene is TRBJ1-3, the V gene TRBV10-3, with a weak D call TRBD1 (6 bases). The CDR3 is 16 amino acids. Between the trimmed V and J ends, which lost 3 bases and 2 bases, there was a span of 14 bases. Germline V lookup: CDR1 ENHRY, CDR2 SYGVKD. The chain's CDR3 is CAISEFGGLAGNTIYF. In nucleotides, the CDR3 is TGTGCCATCAGTGAATTTGGGGGCCTAGCTGGAAACACCATATATTTT.

The chain uses TRBV7-9 and TRBJ1-1; D unclear. This CDR3 is 14 amino acids long. V lost 1 base and J 6 bases, leaving 12 bases between the germline ends. Germline lookup yields CDR1 SEHNR and CDR2 FQNEAQ (reference sequence). The CDR3 reads CASSLEGGGAEAFF. Written as DNA, the CDR3 is TGTGCCAGCAGCTTAGAAGGTGGAGGAGCTGAAGCTTTCTTT.

The V and J genes are TRBV6-6 and TRBJ2-7; D is perhaps TRBD1 (5 bases). CDR3 length: 13 amino acids. Germline assignment: CDR1 MNHNY and CDR2 SVGAGI (reference sequence). V lost 2 bases to trimming and J lost 0 bases, with 5 bases between them. Here the CDR3 reads CASSYDSSYEQYF. In DNA form, the CDR3 reads TGTGCCAGCAGTTACGACAGCTCCTACGAGCAGTACTTC.

The chain links TRBV2 to TRBJ2-5, with D hard to call. The better agreement between TRBJ2-7 and the DNA end casts doubt on the J call. Germline CDR1 is SNHLY and CDR2 is FYNNEI. This CDR3 is built from 13 residues. CDR3 region: CASSDDGSYEQYF. In DNA form, the CDR3 reads TGTGCCAGCAGTGACGATGGTTCCTACGAGCAGTACTTC.

The chain has TRBV7-2 and TRBJ2-7, with D possibly matching TRBD2 (5 bases). The CDR3 is 14 amino acids. Trimming stripped 1 base from V and 3 bases from J, with 10 bases between. The V gene's germline CDR1 is SGHTA and CDR2 FQGNSA. The CDR3 region is CASSLGGGHYEQYF. In DNA form, the CDR3 reads TGTGCCAGCAGCTTAGGAGGAGGTCACTACGAGCAGTACTTC.

The CDR3 nucleotides read TGTGCCAGCAGCCCCCTTACCGCTCGGACAGCTGGAAACACCATATATTTT. This encodes CASSPLTARTAGNTIYF. This chain connects TRBV7-6 to TRBJ1-3; D perhaps matches TRBD1 (6 bases). This CDR3 spans 17 amino acids. Germline-derived CDR1 and CDR2 are SGHVS and FNYEAQ. Trimming shortened V by 5 bases and J by 2 bases, and 19 bases separated the two germline ends. The whole variable domain, remainder taken from reference TRBV7-6 and TRBJ1-3, is GAGVSQSPRYKVTKRGQDVALRCDPISGHVSLYWYRQALGQGPEFLTYFNYEAQQDKSGLPNDRFSAERPEGSISTLTIQRTEQRDSAMYRCASSPLTARTAGNTIYFGEGSWLTVV.

The rearrangement uses TRBV14 and TRBJ2-1; 7 bases fit TRBD2. Germline-derived CDR1 and CDR2 are SGHDN and FVKESK. With V trimmed by 4 bases and J by 2 bases, 5 bases remained unmatched. This CDR3 is 15 amino acids long. The CDR3 DNA reads as TGTGCCAGCAGCCCCCGGCGGGGGACCTACAATGAGCAGTTCTTC. It encodes CASSPRRGTYNEQFF.

V usage is TRBV10-3 and J usage is TRBJ2-7; no clear D. Trimming shortened V by 5 bases and J by 7 bases, and 12 bases separated the two germline ends. The CDR3 spans 12 residues. Germline values: CDR1 ENHRY, CDR2 SYGVKD. The DNA of the CDR3 is TGTGCCATCAGTTCGGCTTCTATTGAGCAGTACTTC. Translating gives CAISSASIEQYF.

This chain joins TRBV5-8 and TRBJ1-4; D uncertain. Germline V gene lookup returns CDR1 SGHTS and CDR2 YDEGEE. With 2 bases removed from V and 6 bases from J, the gap between germline ends came to 17 bases. This CDR3 has 16 amino acids. This chain's CDR3 is CASSLGLKRNYEKLFF. In DNA, the CDR3 is TGTGCCAGCAGCTTAGGACTTAAACGGAACTATGAAAAACTGTTTTTT.

J is TRBJ1-2 and V is TRBV6-5; D not resolved. This CDR3 region has 14 residues. CDR1 and CDR2 from the germline V gene are MNHEY and SVGAGI. V dropped 10 bases and J dropped 2 bases, with 17 bases sitting between them. DNA of the CDR3: TGTGCCACCAAGTTACGAAGTGCCAACTATGGCTACACCTTC. Protein product: CATKLRSANYGYTF.

The V gene is TRBV6-6, the J gene TRBJ1-4; 11 bases are shared with TRBD1. The CDR3 runs 15 residues. V gave up 4 bases and J gave up 7 bases; unmatched junction bases: 5. Germline lookup yields CDR1 MNHNY and CDR2 SVGAGI (reference sequence). DNA for the CDR3: TGTGCCAGCAGTTTGGGGACAGGGGGTGGTGAAAAACTGTTTTTT. Translated: CASSLGTGGGEKLFF.

Comments on this clone: This may be a read error, as it is one base from a much larger clone. This chain links TRBV11-3 with TRBJ2-3; maybe TRBD2 (6 bases). Trimming shortened V by 4 bases and J by 4 bases, and 6 bases separated the two germline ends. CDR1 and CDR2 (germline): SGHNT, YENEEA. The CDR3 extends over 12 amino acids. The CDR3 region is CASSWGADTQYF. For the CDR3, the DNA is TGTGCCAGCAGCTGGGGGGCAGATACGCAGTATTTT.

This clone has a single count. The rearrangement joins TRBV11-2 to TRBJ2-7; a possible D gene is TRBD1 (5 bases). V was shortened by 1 base and J by 2 bases, with 12 bases between the two germline ends. The V gene's germline CDR1 is SGHAT and CDR2 FQNNGV. The CDR3 has 15 residues. The CDR3: CASSLGSQGPYEQYF. In DNA form, the CDR3 reads TGTGCCAGCAGCTTAGGATCGCAGGGCCCCTACGAGCAGTACTTC.

Many counts were recorded for this clone. The CDR3, as DNA: TGTGCCAGCAGTTCTCAGACTAGCGGGATCCGCACAGATACGCAGTATTTT. Protein: CASSSQTSGIRTDTQYF. The chain recombines TRBV28 with TRBJ2-3, with 11 bases fitting TRBD2. CDR3 length equals 17 residues. With V trimmed by 4 bases and J by 1 base, 7 bases remained unmatched. Germline V gene lookup returns CDR1 MDHEN and CDR2 SYDVKM. Complete variable domain (other parts from reference TRBV28 and TRBJ2-3): DVKVTQSSRYLVKRTGEKVFLECVQDMDHENMFWYRQDPGLGLRLIYFSYDVKMKEKGDIPEGYSVSREKKERFSLILESASTNQTSMYLCASSSQTSGIRTDTQYFGPGTRLTVL.

V is TRBV7-2 and J is TRBJ2-2; 9 bases align to TRBD2. Germline CDR1 and CDR2: SGHTA and FQGNSA. Trimming removed 3 bases from V and 6 bases from J; junction bases left unmatched: 5. CDR3 length: 15 residues. As DNA, the CDR3 is TGTGCCAGCAGCTTTATGGGGACTAGCCCCGGGGAGCTGTTTTTT. Translation gives CASSFMGTSPGELFF.

This clone was recorded once. This chain uses TRBV6-6 with TRBJ2-5; no clear D gene. Germline-derived CDR1 and CDR2 are MNHNY and SVGAGI (reference sequence). V was cut by 2 bases and J by 1 base, with 5 bases left in between. The length of the CDR3 is 13 residues. The CDR3 protein is CASSYQRQETQYF. The CDR3 DNA sequence: TGTGCCAGCAGTTACCAGCGCCAAGAGACCCAGTACTTC.

The genes are TRBV5-8 and TRBJ1-1; D not resolved. The CDR3 contains 12 residues. Germline V CDR1 and CDR2: SGHTS, YDEGEE. Trimming pared 1 base from V and 2 bases from J, leaving 3 bases between. This chain's CDR3 is CASSLPNTEAFF. The CDR3 nucleotides read TGTGCCAGCAGCTTGCCCAACACTGAAGCTTTCTTT.

The chain combines TRBV6-4 with TRBJ2-3, with 14 bases that match TRBD2. Per germline, CDR1 MRHNA and CDR2 SNTAGT. This CDR3 has 16 amino acids. The J segment lost 6 bases and the V segment lost 5 bases, leaving 7 bases of the junction unmatched. CDR3 nucleotides: TGTGCCAGCAGTAGAGCCGGGACTAGCGGGAGCGATACGCAGTATTTT. Protein sequence: CASSRAGTSGSDTQYF.

The V call is TRBV6-1, the J call TRBJ2-5; D unresolved. The closer fit of TRBJ2-7 to the DNA end suggests the J call may be wrong. Germline V gene data show CDR1 as MNHNS and CDR2 as SASEGT. This CDR3 has 11 amino acids. CDR3 bases: TGTGCCAGCACGGGCCTCTACGAGCAGTACTTC. Encoded protein: CASTGLYEQYF.

V gene TRBV5-1 combines with J gene TRBJ1-4, with TRBD1 as a possible D gene (5 bases). With 8 bases removed from V and 5 bases from J, the gap between germline ends came to 16 bases. The CDR3 is made up of 14 amino acids. The V gene's germline CDR1 is SGHRS and CDR2 YFSETQ. CDR3 amino acids: CASSEGPANEKLFF. CDR3 coding DNA: TGCGCCAGTTCCGAGGGGCCCGCGAATGAAAAACTGTTTTTT.

The rearrangement uses TRBV28 and TRBJ2-3; D not certain. Germline V gives CDR1 MDHEN, CDR2 SYDVKM. Trimming shortened V by 5 bases and J by 5 bases, and 17 bases separated the two germline ends. CDR3 length: 15 amino acids. In DNA, the CDR3 is TGTGCCAGCAGTGCCCTTGTGCCCAGTGGAGATACGCAGTATTTT. Its translation is CASSALVPSGDTQYF.

Ten or more counts support this clone. The chain has TRBV5-1 and TRBJ2-2, with 14 bases fitting TRBD2. The CDR3 has 24 amino acids. Germline V gene data show CDR1 as SGHRS and CDR2 as YFSETQ. Unmatched junction bases numbered 24, after V lost 0 bases and J lost 5 bases. The CDR3 sequence: CASSLGGREGITGTSGRRTGELFF. CDR3 DNA: TGCGCCAGCAGCTTGGGTGGCAGGGAGGGGATCACCGGGACTAGCGGGAGAAGAACCGGGGAGCTGTTTTTT. The full variable domain, rest sourced from reference TRBV5-1 and TRBJ2-2, is KAGVTQTPRYLIKTRGQQVTLSCSPISGHRSVSWYQQTPGQGLQFLFEYFSETQRNKGNFPGRFSGRQFSNSRSEMNVSTLELGDSALYLCASSLGGREGITGTSGRRTGELFFGEGSRLTVL.

The CDR3 sequence: CASSHIRDRETQYF. Written as DNA, the CDR3 is TGTGCCAGCAGCCACATCAGGGACCGAGAGACCCAGTACTTC. The rearrangement joins TRBV14 to TRBJ2-5; D is tentatively TRBD1 or TRBD2 (5 bases each). The CDR3 covers 14 residues. Germline V gene data show CDR1 as SGHDN and CDR2 as FVKESK. Trimming stripped 3 bases from V and 4 bases from J, with 12 bases between.

The V and J genes are TRBV5-4 and TRBJ2-7; 8 bases match TRBD2. This CDR3 has 14 amino acids. The J segment lost 2 bases and the V segment lost 1 base, leaving 2 bases of the junction unmatched. CDR1 is SGHNT and CDR2 is YYREEE in the germline V gene (reference sequence). Here the CDR3 DNA reads TGTGCCAGCAGCTTGCGGCGGGGGGCCTACGAGCAGTACTTC. It translates to CASSLRRGAYEQYF.

The rearrangement joins TRBV6-5 to TRBJ1-2, with TRBD1 matching over 10 bases. Germline CDR1 reads MNHEY; CDR2 reads SVGAGI. The V gene end was trimmed by 5 bases and the J gene end by 4 bases; junction bases not matched to a gene: 7. This CDR3 region has 15 residues. Written as DNA, the CDR3 is TGTGCCAGCAGTCCAGGGACAGGGGTCGCCTATGGCTACACCTTC. It is translated as CASSPGTGVAYGYTF.

The V gene is TRBV19, the J gene TRBJ2-1, with 8 positions matching TRBD1. Trimming cost V 5 bases and J 3 bases; bases outside gene matches: 3. CDR1 and CDR2 from the germline V gene are LNHDA and SQIVND (reference sequence). CDR3 size: 14 residues. CDR3 region: CASSVTGGYNEQFF. CDR3 nucleotides: TGTGCCAGTAGTGTAACAGGGGGCTACAATGAGCAGTTCTTC.

This clone was detected only once. The chain links TRBV7-3 to TRBJ2-3, with D perhaps TRBD2 (5 bases). The ends were cut back, 5 bases at V and 6 bases at J, with 15 bases in the middle. CDR1 is SGHTA, CDR2 FQGTGA, per germline. The CDR3 is 14 amino acids. Here the CDR3 DNA reads TGTGCCAGCAGCCCTGGGCACGGGGAGGATACGCAGTATTTT. Translation: CASSPGHGEDTQYF.